The entry below gives a single T cell receptor beta chain sequence along with its context. Mismatch with germline at one junction end may stem from a read error. This sample was included in a study of control samples from healthy donors and cancer patients. TCRdb's table, derived via immunoSEQ multiplex PCR, lists solely in-frame clones and lacks some. The sample lists tens of thousands of clones, 70% to 90% occurring once. Germline V gene lookup returns CDR1 SGHNT and CDR2 YYREEE (reference sequence). This CDR3 has 17 amino acids. The sequenced sample was PBMCs. This sequence was found in a woman aged 60-75 years with head and neck cancer. The chain employs TRBV5-4 and TRBJ2-5, with D unresolved. CDR3 bases: TGTGCCAGCAGCTTGAGTGGCACGCTGATAAACCAAGAGGCCCAGTACTTC. It specifies CASSLSGTLINQEAQYF.